A selection of T cell receptor beta chains follows, all from one sample in a study of T cells in Graves' hyperthyroidism and ophthalmopathy. In TCRdb, the multiplex PCR reads were re-called with MiXCR into one record per CDR3 protein. This table has roughly 100,000 distinct CDR3 sequences, around 42% appearing once. The specimen sequenced was peripheral blood or thyroid tissue (not recorded which). The receptors derive from a woman in her 30s with Graves' hyperthyroidism. CDR3s include the opening cysteine and the closing phenylalanine or tryptophan. Fields, in order: clone size, J gene, D gene, V gene, CDR3 DNA, CDR3 protein. A D gene is named only where the DNA matches it firmly. Size values are once, few and many counts, or a class for expanded clones, and some rows have none.

clone size: few; J gene: TRBJ2-5; D gene: NA; V gene: TRBV28; CDR3 DNA: TGTGCCAGCAGTTTGGTCATCTCCCAGGAGACCCAGTACTTC; CDR3 protein: CASSLVISQETQYF
clone size: many; J gene: TRBJ2-2; D gene: NA; V gene: TRBV12-3/TRBV12-4; CDR3 DNA: TGTGCCAGCAGTTTACATACAGCTAGAAACACCGGGGAGCTGTTTTTT; CDR3 protein: CASSLHTARNTGELFF
clone size: many; J gene: TRBJ1-1; D gene: NA; V gene: TRBV20-1; CDR3 DNA: TGCAGTGCAGGGCGGTCACCTAACACTGAAGCTTTCTTT; CDR3 protein: CSAGRSPNTEAFF
clone size: NA; J gene: TRBJ2-7; D gene: NA; V gene: TRBV7-6; CDR3 DNA: TGTGCCAGAAGCTCAGGGGCGACGCACGAGCAGTACTTC; CDR3 protein: CARSSGATHEQYF
clone size: NA; J gene: TRBJ1-4; D gene: NA; V gene: TRBV7-2; CDR3 DNA: TGTGCCAGCAGCTTACGGAGGGAAAAACTGTTTTTT; CDR3 protein: CASSLRREKLFF
clone size: many; J gene: TRBJ2-5; D gene: NA; V gene: TRBV5-1; CDR3 DNA: TGCGCCAGCAGTTGGCAGGGGACGAGCGAGACCCAGTACTTC; CDR3 protein: CASSWQGTSETQYF
clone size: NA; J gene: TRBJ1-5; D gene: TRBD1; V gene: TRBV13; CDR3 DNA: TGTGCCAGCAGCGTCGGGACAGGGGGGGATCAGCCCCAGCATTTT; CDR3 protein: CASSVGTGGDQPQHF
clone size: NA; J gene: TRBJ1-1; D gene: NA; V gene: TRBV2; CDR3 DNA: TGTGCCATCAGCCTTACCCGAGTCGGCGCTGACTTGAACACCGAAGCTCTCTTT; CDR3 protein: CAISLTRVGADLNTEALF
clone size: NA; J gene: TRBJ2-7; D gene: TRBD1; V gene: TRBV7-9; CDR3 DNA: TGTGCCAGCAGCGCCGGACAGGACGAGCAGTACTTC; CDR3 protein: CASSAGQDEQYF
clone size: many; J gene: TRBJ1-3; D gene: NA; V gene: TRBV5-8; CDR3 DNA: TGTGCCAGCAGCCCTCGAGACCGAAACACCATATATTTT; CDR3 protein: CASSPRDRNTIYF
clone size: NA; J gene: TRBJ1-4; D gene: NA; V gene: TRBV7-4; CDR3 DNA: TGTGCCAGCAGCTTAGGTGGCAGGGAAGAAAAACTGTTTTTT; CDR3 protein: CASSLGGREEKLFF
clone size: once; J gene: TRBJ1-4; D gene: NA; V gene: TRBV5-1; CDR3 DNA: NA; CDR3 protein: CASSFSSGPYEQYFGPGTNEKLFF
clone size: many; J gene: TRBJ1-1; D gene: TRBD1; V gene: TRBV25-1; CDR3 DNA: TGTGCCAGCAGCGGACTACAGGGGTACACTGAAGCTTTCTTT; CDR3 protein: CASSGLQGYTEAFF
clone size: many; J gene: TRBJ2-7; D gene: NA; V gene: TRBV5-1; CDR3 DNA: TGCGCCAGCAGCTTGGTGTCCACCTCCGACTACGAGCAGTACTTC; CDR3 protein: CASSLVSTSDYEQYF
clone size: NA; J gene: TRBJ2-7; D gene: TRBD1; V gene: TRBV14; CDR3 DNA: TGTGCCAGCAGGGACAGGGGGGCCCACGAGCAGTACTTC; CDR3 protein: CASRDRGAHEQYF
clone size: NA; J gene: TRBJ2-5; D gene: NA; V gene: TRBV7-9; CDR3 DNA: TGCGCCAGCAGCCCACGAAGGGCAGAAGAGACCCAGTACTTC; CDR3 protein: CASSPRRAEETQYF